The rows below give T cell receptor beta chains drawn from one sample of a study of blood T cell repertoires in COVID-19. Assay used: immunoSEQ multiplex PCR; TCRdb lists only in-frame clones, some missing. Of under 150,000 clones in the sample, around 83% were seen once. Specimen: PBMCs or T cells enriched from blood (not recorded which). Source of these receptors: a man aged 25-45 years who had recovered from COVID-19. CDR3s include the opening cysteine and the closing phenylalanine or tryptophan. Each record gives: clone size, D gene, J gene, V gene, CDR3 protein. D genes are given only for firm matches. Clone size is not always given. Where it is, it says once, few, many or a class for expanded clones.

size: few
D: .
J: TRBJ1-3
V: TRBV4-1
CDR3: CASSQPGRAAGNTIYF

size: .
D: TRBD2
J: TRBJ2-3
V: TRBV9
CDR3: CASSPRGSGNTDTQYF

size: many
D: TRBD2
J: TRBJ2-7
V: TRBV6-2/TRBV6-3
CDR3: CASSYSGLAGGGEQYF

size: .
D: .
J: TRBJ2-1
V: TRBV7-9
CDR3: CASSFTGYEQFF

size: few
D: .
J: TRBJ2-7
V: TRBV21-1
CDR3: CASSKERGLAGATRGEQYF

size: .
D: .
J: TRBJ1-1
V: TRBV5-6
CDR3: CASSLVADRGTEAFF

size: .
D: .
J: TRBJ2-7
V: TRBV5-1
CDR3: CASSLAETYEQYF

size: .
D: TRBD1
J: TRBJ1-2
V: TRBV7-2
CDR3: CASSIKGQGVGGYTF

size: .
D: .
J: TRBJ2-3
V: TRBV4-1
CDR3: CASSQAHRASSTDTQYF

size: .
D: TRBD1
J: TRBJ1-6
V: TRBV11-2
CDR3: CASSLDRRGQGSPLHF

size: .
D: TRBD1
J: TRBJ1-4
V: TRBV19
CDR3: CASSTQGAREKLFF

size: .
D: .
J: TRBJ2-1
V: TRBV7-2
CDR3: CASSLPGLARHNEQFF

size: .
D: TRBD1
J: TRBJ1-1
V: TRBV30
CDR3: CAWRGDSDNTEAFF

size: few
D: .
J: TRBJ1-5
V: TRBV4-2
CDR3: CASSQDLGQGYQPQHF

size: .
D: TRBD2
J: TRBJ2-1
V: TRBV27
CDR3: CASSLASGDSYNEQFF

size: .
D: .
J: TRBJ1-6
V: TRBV11-1
CDR3: CASSLRGDSYNSPLHF

size: .
D: .
J: TRBJ1-2
V: TRBV6-1
CDR3: CASSEARGSYGYTF

size: .
D: .
J: TRBJ2-5
V: TRBV1
CDR3: CTSTKRDSWQTQYF

size: .
D: TRBD1
J: TRBJ2-7
V: TRBV5-4
CDR3: CASSLPGQGDYEQYF

size: .
D: .
J: TRBJ1-1
V: TRBV25-1
CDR3: CASARGNTEAFF

size: .
D: .
J: TRBJ2-5
V: TRBV5-1
CDR3: CASSRRGDGETQYF

size: .
D: .
J: TRBJ1-6
V: TRBV2
CDR3: CASSVGHANSPLHF

size: once
D: .
J: TRBJ1-6
V: TRBV6-1
CDR3: CASSEDEGSPLHF

size: .
D: .
J: TRBJ2-5
V: TRBV2
CDR3: CASSVRTDQETQYF

size: .
D: TRBD2
J: TRBJ2-4
V: TRBV5-1
CDR3: CASSLAGTMGDIQYF